Detailed here is one TCR beta chain. This sample stems from a study of blood T cell repertoires in COVID-19. Across the whole study: Samples taken during acute and convalescent COVID-19 were collected in the United States, Italy and Spain. T cells, B-cell-depleted T cells, or PBMCs provided the cDNA or gDNA that served as material.

Sequencing used immunoSEQ multiplex PCR; TCRdb keeps in-frame clones, though not all of them. The sample contains approximately 52,000 clones, over 75% of which appear only once. The clonotype comes from a human donor in a cohort sampled during active COVID-19. Sequences were obtained from peripheral blood.

This CDR3 is CASSQADSVRYF. CDR3 bases: TGCGCCAGCAGCCAAGCGGACAGCGTCCGGTACTTC. The J gene is TRBJ2-4, the V gene TRBV4-3; D possibly corresponds to TRBD1 (6 bases). This CDR3 is 12 amino acids long. Trimming took off 1 base at V and 15 bases at J, with 13 bases between the two ends. Germline V gene lookup returns CDR1 LGHNA and CDR2 YSLEER.